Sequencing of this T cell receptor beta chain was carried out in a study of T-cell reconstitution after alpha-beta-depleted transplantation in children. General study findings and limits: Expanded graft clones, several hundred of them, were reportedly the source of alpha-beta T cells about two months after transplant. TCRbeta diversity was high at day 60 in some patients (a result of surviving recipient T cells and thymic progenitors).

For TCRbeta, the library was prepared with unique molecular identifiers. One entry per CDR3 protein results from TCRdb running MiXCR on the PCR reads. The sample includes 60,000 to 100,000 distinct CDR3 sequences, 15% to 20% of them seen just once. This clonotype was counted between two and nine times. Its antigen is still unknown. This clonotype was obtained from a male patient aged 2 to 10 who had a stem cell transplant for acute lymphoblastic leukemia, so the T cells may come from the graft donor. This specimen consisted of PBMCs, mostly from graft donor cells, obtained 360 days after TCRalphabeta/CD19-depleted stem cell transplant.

Here the CDR3 reads CATSRQGPTDTQYF. The DNA for the CDR3 is TGTGCCACCTCGAGACAGGGACCCACAGATACGCAGTATTTT. The chain couples TRBV24-1 to TRBJ2-3; the match to TRBD1 covers 7 bases. The trim removed 9 bases at V and 2 bases at J, leaving 7 bases unmatched. The CDR3 consists of 14 residues. CDR1 is KGHDR and CDR2 is SFDVKD in the germline V gene.